The 30 T cell receptor beta chains given below trace back to one sample, sequenced in a study of regulatory T cells in long-lasting Graves disease. Investigators prepared the TCR beta libraries by applying iRepertoire HTBI primers and Arm-PCR of CDR3 regions. TCRdb redid the calling of the multiplex PCR reads with MiXCR, one entry per CDR3 protein. This sample yields about 310,000 distinct CDR3 sequences, of which approximately 20% are seen a single time; around 37% belongs to the top ten. Specified time point: newly diagnosed GD, antithyroid drugs for less than 3 months. Generation of the TCR library employed RNA extracted from PBMCs. Sample: peripheral blood mononuclear cells (PBMCs), taken at new diagnosis, from a patient treated with antithyroid drugs. Receptor source: a female donor with Graves disease.

This clonotype was picked up many times. The CDR3 spells CASTPGLAGGTSEQYF. As DNA, the CDR3 is TGTGCCAGCACCCCGGGACTAGCGGGAGGGACTAGCGAGCAGTACTTC. The chain has TRBV2 and TRBJ2-7, with TRBD2 matching over 16 bases. V lost 7 bases, J lost 6 bases, and 9 bases stayed unmatched. The CDR3 covers 16 residues. From germline, CDR1 is SNHLY and CDR2 FYNNEI.

This clonotype has a count of ten or more. The gene calls are TRBV19 and TRBJ1-5; D perhaps matches TRBD1 (5 bases). The germline V gene encodes CDR1 LNHDA and CDR2 SQIVND (reference sequence). V was shortened by 7 bases and J by 11 bases, with 24 bases between the two germline ends. CDR3 size: 15 residues. CDR3 protein: CASNQAGQGGRAQHF. As DNA, the CDR3 is TGTGCCAGTAACCAAGCCGGGCAGGGCGGCAGGGCCCAGCATTTT.

This clonotype was detected ten times or more. The chain employs TRBV28 and TRBJ1-1; tentative D call: TRBD1 (6 bases). Trimming pared 0 bases from V and 8 bases from J, leaving 19 bases between. Looked up from germline, CDR1 is MDHEN and CDR2 is SYDVKM. CDR3 length: 16 amino acids. The CDR3 is CASSLWGGQDPREAFF. CDR3 sequence (DNA): TGTGCCAGCAGTTTATGGGGGGGGCAGGATCCAAGAGAAGCTTTCTTT.

This clonotype has a handful of counts. The chain uses TRBV29-1 and TRBJ2-7; no clear D gene. Trimming removed 5 bases at V and 4 bases at J, with 15 bases between. CDR1 is SQVTM, CDR2 ANQGSEA, per germline. CDR3 size: 13 residues. For the CDR3, the DNA is TGCAGCGTTCTCCGAGGATTAGGGTACGAGCAGTACTTC. Translation: CSVLRGLGYEQYF.

There are many counts of this clonotype. The chain combines TRBV12-3 or TRBV12-4 with TRBJ2-4; D tentatively reads TRBD1 or TRBD2 (5 bases each). With 5 bases removed from V and 0 bases from J, the gap between germline ends came to 11 bases. The CDR3 is made up of 15 amino acids. For the CDR3, the DNA is TGTGCCAGCAGTCCAGAGAGGGGAGCCAAAAACATTCAGTACTTC. Its protein product is CASSPERGAKNIQYF.

This clonotype appeared many times. The rearrangement joins TRBV14 to TRBJ2-1; D is unresolved. Trimming cost V 5 bases and J 6 bases, with 5 bases left between them. This CDR3 has 11 amino acids. Germline V gene lookup returns CDR1 SGHDN and CDR2 FVKESK. The CDR3 DNA reads TGTGCCAGCAGCTTTCGCAATGAGCAGTTCTTC. The encoded protein is CASSFRNEQFF.

This clonotype showed up many times. The V and J genes are TRBV7-9 and TRBJ2-5, with a tentative D call TRBD1 (6 bases). The V gene's germline CDR1 is SEHNR and CDR2 FQNEAQ (reference sequence). The CDR3 is made up of 15 amino acids. V lost 5 bases and J 9 bases, leaving 22 bases between the germline ends. This chain's CDR3 is CASSPRGSDAGAQYF. The CDR3 DNA reads TGTGCCAGCAGCCCAAGGGGGTCGGACGCTGGGGCCCAGTACTTC.

In regard to this clonotype: A far larger clone is only one base removed, so a read error is likely. The CDR3 spells CASTGNVGYEQFF. CDR3 in DNA: TGTGCCAGCACCGGGAACGTCGGGTACGAGCAGTTCTTC. The chain links TRBV11-2 to TRBJ2-1; possibly TRBD2 for D (5 bases). This CDR3 is 13 amino acids long. Trimming removed 7 bases from V and 10 bases from J, with 17 bases in between. Germline CDR1 reads SGHAT; CDR2 reads FQNNGV.

The table lists this clonotype with many counts. The chain is built from TRBV10-3 and TRBJ1-2; no reliable D call. Deletions cut 4 bases from V and 2 bases from J, with 5 bases between. The germline CDR1 and CDR2 sequences are ENHRY and SYGVKD. The CDR3 totals 12 residues. CDR3 bases: TGTGCCATCAGTGGGAAAAACTATGGCTACACCTTC. The encoded protein is CAISGKNYGYTF.

At least ten counts were recorded for this clonotype. The J gene is TRBJ1-2, the V gene TRBV20-1, with 9 positions matching TRBD1. CDR3 size: 14 residues. The germline V gene has CDR1 DFQATT and CDR2 SNEGSKA (reference sequence). V trimming: 0 bases; J trimming: 8 bases; junction bases outside the gene matches: 7. The CDR3 coding sequence is TGCAGTGCTAGAGATTGGCGGACAGGGGAAGGCTACACCTTC. It encodes CSARDWRTGEGYTF.

This clonotype occurred a few times. Here the CDR3 DNA reads TGTGCCAGCAAGGGGACAGGGGTCTTTGGCACCGGGGAGCTGTTTTTT. Amino acid sequence: CASKGTGVFGTGELFF. The rearrangement joins TRBV6-2 or TRBV6-3 to TRBJ2-2; TRBD1 matches 10 bases. The trim removed 7 bases at V and 4 bases at J, leaving 9 bases unmatched. Germline values: CDR1 MNHEY, CDR2 SVGEGT. CDR3 size: 16 residues.

The J gene is TRBJ2-3, the V gene TRBV6-2 or TRBV6-3; 8 positions match TRBD2. V was pared by 6 bases and J by 6 bases, with 14 bases of the junction left unmatched. This CDR3 is built from 16 residues. The germline gives CDR1 MNHEY, CDR2 SVGEGT. For the CDR3, the DNA is TGTGCCAGCAGCTCACCTCTTACAGCGGGAGTGGATACGCAGTATTTT. Encoded protein: CASSSPLTAGVDTQYF.

V and J are TRBV3-1 and TRBJ1-1; D is ambiguous. The length of the CDR3 is 14 residues. Germline V CDR1 and CDR2: LGHDT, YNNKEL (reference sequence). V was pared by 0 bases and J by 1 base, with 6 bases between. The CDR3 bases are TGTGCCAGCAGCCAAGAAATAGGGAACACTGAAGCTTTCTTT. This gives the protein CASSQEIGNTEAFF.

This clonotype was found many times. V usage is TRBV11-2 and J usage is TRBJ2-2; 13 nucleotides match TRBD2. The CDR3 runs 18 residues. Germline V gene data show CDR1 as SGHAT and CDR2 as FQNNGV. Trimming cost V 5 bases and J 3 bases; bases outside gene matches: 9. CDR3 DNA: TGTGCCAGCAGCCCAAGTCCACTAGCGGGAGGGGACACCGGGGAGCTGTTTTTT. Amino acids: CASSPSPLAGGDTGELFF.

The V and J genes are TRBV9 and TRBJ2-1; TRBD2 matches at 7 bases. The CDR3 extends over 15 amino acids. Germline V CDR1 and CDR2: SGDLS, YYNGEE. The V gene end was trimmed by 4 bases and the J gene end by 6 bases; junction bases not matched to a gene: 10. The CDR3 region has the DNA TGTGCCAGCAGCTTGGGTGTTGCGGGGGTCAATGAGCAGTTCTTC. This translates into CASSLGVAGVNEQFF.

This clonotype was picked up a small number of times. The J gene is TRBJ2-6, the V gene TRBV15; D remains ambiguous. In germline, CDR1 is LNHNV, CDR2 YYDKDF (reference sequence). CDR3 length: 14 amino acids. The V end lost 8 bases, the J end lost 0 bases, and 8 bases lay between the germline ends. The CDR3 spells CATATGSGANVLTF. CDR3 bases: TGTGCCACCGCAACTGGCTCTGGGGCCAACGTCCTGACTTTC.

At least ten counts were recorded for this clonotype. This rearrangement joins TRBV12-5 to TRBJ2-1; D not resolved. CDR3 length: 10 amino acids. Trimming took off 6 bases at V and 10 bases at J, with 7 bases between the two ends. Germline loops: CDR1 LGHNT, CDR2 FRNRAP. The DNA for the CDR3 is TGTGCTAGTGGCCAAGGGGAGCAGTTCTTC. Encoded protein: CASGQGEQFF.

This clonotype was counted ten times or more. The chain is built from TRBV10-3 and TRBJ1-1; the D is unclear. The CDR3 consists of 11 residues. Germline V gene data show CDR1 as ENHRY and CDR2 as SYGVKD. V was clipped by 4 bases and J by 6 bases, with 6 bases between them. The CDR3 nucleotides read TGTGCCATCAGTGGTCATTCTGAAGCTTTCTTT. The encoded protein is CAISGHSEAFF.

V gene TRBV27 combines with J gene TRBJ1-5; 7 bases fit TRBD1. With 6 bases clipped from V and 3 bases from J, the junction kept 8 bases outside the gene matches. The CDR3 has 15 residues. The V gene's germline CDR1 is MNHEY and CDR2 SMNVEV (reference sequence). This chain's CDR3 is CASSKDRADNQPQHF. CDR3 in DNA: TGTGCCAGCAGCAAAGACAGGGCGGACAATCAGCCCCAGCATTTT.

This clonotype was seen only a few times. The rearrangement joins TRBV12-3 or TRBV12-4 to TRBJ2-7, with 7 bases aligning to TRBD1. Losses at the gene ends were 6 bases for V and 2 bases for J; bases not matched to a gene: 10. This CDR3 is built from 15 residues. Written as DNA, the CDR3 is TGTGCCAGCAGCTACCGGAACAGGGGCCCCTACGAGCAGTACTTC. Translation gives CASSYRNRGPYEQYF.

This clonotype was seen ten or more times. This sequence joins TRBV9 and TRBJ2-2, with a possible D match to TRBD1 (6 bases). V lost 4 bases to trimming and J lost 3 bases, with 13 bases between them. CDR3 length: 15 residues. Germline CDR1 SGDLS, CDR2 YYNGEE. The CDR3: CASSNRDIYTGELFF. CDR3 bases: TGTGCCAGCAGCAACCGGGACATCTACACCGGGGAGCTGTTTTTT.

This clonotype was found many times. The V call is TRBV14, the J call TRBJ2-7; 10 bases map to TRBD1. This CDR3 contains 15 residues. In germline, CDR1 is SGHDN, CDR2 FVKESK. After removal of 2 bases from V and 2 bases from J, the junction contained 3 bases not matched to a gene. CDR3 protein: CASSQTGTGAYEQYF. CDR3 bases: TGTGCCAGCAGCCAAACCGGGACAGGGGCCTACGAGCAGTACTTC.

This clonotype was seen more than once but under ten times. A read error may explain this, as a much larger clone is one base away. This chain joins TRBV2 and TRBJ2-3; the D is unclear. CDR1 and CDR2 (germline): SNHLY, FYNNEI. V lost 3 bases and J lost 8, with 0 bases in between. The CDR3 runs to 9 residues. Here the CDR3 reads CASSDTQYF. CDR3 DNA: TGTGCCAGCAGTGATACGCAGTATTTT.

The sample holds many counts of this clonotype. This chain uses TRBV2 with TRBJ2-7; maybe TRBD1 (5 bases). The germline gives CDR1 SNHLY, CDR2 FYNNEI. This CDR3 contains 12 residues. Trimming took 7 bases from V and 2 from J, leaving 9 bases between them. The CDR3 DNA reads as TGTGCCAGCAAAGACAGTCCCTACGAGCAGTACTTC. This codes for CASKDSPYEQYF.

In its sample, this clonotype was seen many times. The chain uses TRBV27 and TRBJ2-1; 9 bases agree with TRBD2. Germline assignment: CDR1 MNHEY and CDR2 SMNVEV (reference sequence). Trimming removed 5 bases from V and 13 bases from J; junction bases left unmatched: 9. The CDR3 has 13 residues. The CDR3 spells CASSPTIAGEQFF. The CDR3 DNA sequence: TGTGCCAGCAGTCCCACCATAGCGGGAGAACAGTTCTTC.

This clonotype has ten or more counts. The genes are TRBV5-1 and TRBJ2-3; a possible D gene is TRBD2 (6 bases). V lost 6 bases and J lost 1, with 12 bases in between. In germline, CDR1 is SGHRS, CDR2 YFSETQ. This CDR3 has 14 amino acids. This CDR3 is CASNLASGTDTQYF. The CDR3, as DNA: TGCGCCAGCAATTTGGCTAGCGGCACAGATACGCAGTATTTT.

A few counts support this clonotype. V gene TRBV3-1 combines with J gene TRBJ2-4; 9 bases are shared with TRBD2. The germline V gene encodes CDR1 LGHDT and CDR2 YNNKEL (reference sequence). V lost 5 bases, J lost 0 bases, and 14 bases stayed unmatched. CDR3 length: 19 residues. The CDR3 loop reads CASSSEWGREGLAKNIQYF. The CDR3 nucleotides read TGTGCCAGCAGCTCCGAGTGGGGGCGGGAGGGTCTAGCCAAAAACATTCAGTACTTC.

The genes are TRBV19 and TRBJ2-1; no reliable D call. Trimming stripped 3 bases from V and 10 bases from J, with 10 bases between. The CDR3 spans 12 residues. Germline CDR1 LNHDA, CDR2 SQIVND (reference sequence). The CDR3 DNA is TGTGCCAGTAGTATCCCTAGTGTGGAGCAGTTCTTC. Translation: CASSIPSVEQFF.

This clonotype came up a few times. The J gene is TRBJ2-4, the V gene TRBV30; possibly TRBD1 or TRBD2 for D (6 bases each). V was cut by 1 base and J by 6 bases, with 10 bases left in between. This CDR3 is 13 amino acids long. Germline CDR1 is GTSNPN and CDR2 is SVGIG (reference sequence). CDR3 sequence reads: CAWSEGGGNIQYF. The CDR3 nucleotides read TGTGCCTGGAGTGAGGGGGGAGGAAACATTCAGTACTTC. The whole variable domain, filled in from reference TRBV30 and TRBJ2-4, reads SQTIHQWPATLVQPVGSPLSLECTVEGTSNPNLYWYRQAAGRGLQLLFYSVGIGQISSEVPQNLSASRPQDRQFILSSKKLLLSDSGFYLCAWSEGGGNIQYFGAGTRLSVL.

Concerning this clonotype: The CDR3 carries no conserved terminal phenylalanine or tryptophan, so it likely arises from a read error. The chain joins TRBV27 to TRBJ2-3, with 12 bases fitting TRBD2. J was trimmed by 3 bases and V by 4 bases; bases with no gene match: 2. The CDR3 length is 15 residues. The germline CDR1 and CDR2 sequences are MNHEY and SMNVEV (reference sequence). As DNA, the CDR3 is TGTGCCAGCAGTTCTACTAGCGGGAGGACAGATACGCAGTATCTT. It encodes CASSSTSGRTDTQYL.